Presented here are 17 T cell receptor beta chains from one specimen sequenced in a study of Graves' ophthalmopathy and Graves' hyperthyroidism. RNA transcripts served as template for amplifying TCR beta CDR3 sequences. After a first-round RT-PCR with HTBI primers, a second-round multiplex PCR was run. TCRdb called the multiplex PCR reads again in MiXCR, with one record for every CDR3 protein. The sample carries about 740,000 distinct CDR3 sequences, roughly two fifths recorded once. The specimen was peripheral blood. The receptors were sampled from an adult man with Graves' ophthalmopathy.

Of note for this clonotype: The final CDR3 position lacks the conserved phenylalanine or tryptophan, pointing to a likely read error. The chain uses TRBV7-9 and TRBJ1-1; D is uncertain. Trimming cost V 4 bases and J 3 bases, with 6 bases left between them. Germline V gene lookup returns CDR1 SEHNR and CDR2 FQNEAQ (reference sequence). The CDR3 length is 12 residues. CDR3 region: CASSSLHTEAFL. CDR3 sequence (DNA): TGTGCCAGCAGCTCCCTCCACACTGAAGCTTTCCTT.

Remarks on this clonotype: A much more abundant neighbour one base away suggests this may be a read error. The V call is TRBV5-4, the J call TRBJ1-6; no clear D gene. CDR3 length: 14 amino acids. V was clipped by 0 bases and J by 8 bases, with 9 bases between them. The germline CDR1 and CDR2 sequences are SGHNT and YYREEE (reference sequence). The CDR3 region has the DNA TGTGCCAGCAGCTTGGGCCAAAAGGATTCACCCCTCCACTTT. It translates to CASSLGQKDSPLHF.

A remark on this clonotype: This may come from a read error, since a much larger clone is one base off. V usage is TRBV9 and J usage is TRBJ1-2; TRBD1 is a possible D gene (5 bases). Germline V CDR1 and CDR2: SGDLS, YYNGEE. The CDR3 has 15 amino acids. The CDR3 nucleotides are TGTGTCAGCAGCGGGCTGACAGCGACTAACTATGGCTACACCTTC. It yields the protein CVSSGLTATNYGYTF. The variable domain in full, completed from reference TRBV9 and TRBJ1-2, reads DSGVTQTPKHLITATGQRVTLRCSPRSGDLSVYWYQQSLDQGLQFLIQYYNGEERAKGNILERFSAQQFPDLHSELNLSSLELGDSALYFCVSSGLTATNYGYTFGSGTRLTVV.

Notes on this clonotype: Since a much larger clone is just one base distant, this may be a read error. The rearrangement links TRBV29-1 to TRBJ1-3; no clear D. The CDR3 runs to 15 residues. Germline V gene sequence: CDR1 SQVTM, CDR2 ANQGSEA. The CDR3 nucleotides read TGCGGCGTTGAAGATGATACAAGCTCTGGAAACACCATATATTTT. It translates to CGVEDDTSSGNTIYF.

This clonotype was detected a few times. An end of the junction differs from the germline gene, which may be a read error. V gene TRBV5-4 combines with J gene TRBJ2-5; D remains ambiguous. The CDR3 runs 15 residues. Germline V gives CDR1 SGHNT, CDR2 YYREEE (reference sequence). The CDR3 here is CASSQDRAEQETQYF. The CDR3 nucleotides read TGCGCCAGCAGCCAAGATAGGGCTGAACAAGAGACCCAGTACTTC.

This clonotype appeared once. This sequence joins TRBV7-9 and TRBJ2-3; D uncertain. The CDR3 runs to 14 residues. Germline CDR1 SEHNR, CDR2 FQNEAQ (reference sequence). Trimming removed 1 base from V and 0 bases from J, with 5 bases in between. The CDR3 DNA sequence: TGTGCCAGCAGCTTAGTGAGAAGCACAGATACGCAGTATTTT. Amino acid sequence: CASSLVRSTDTQYF.

This chain connects TRBV19 to TRBJ2-3; D ambiguous. The V gene's germline CDR1 is LNHDA and CDR2 SQIVND (reference sequence). V lost 3 bases, J lost 4 bases, and 5 bases lay in between. CDR3 length: 12 amino acids. The CDR3 protein is CASSILPDTQYF. CDR3 nucleotide sequence: TGTGCCAGTAGTATCCTTCCAGATACGCAGTATTTT.

This clonotype showed up many times. This rearrangement joins TRBV13 to TRBJ2-7; D is unclear. Germline lookup yields CDR1 PRHDT and CDR2 FYEKMQ (reference sequence). Trimming took off 4 bases at V and 0 bases at J, with 7 bases between the two ends. The CDR3 totals 13 residues. The CDR3 nucleotides read TGTGCCAGCAGCTACGGCCTCTCCTACGAGCAGTACTTC. This translates into CASSYGLSYEQYF.

The table lists this clonotype with a count of one. This may be a read error, as it is one base from a much larger clone. The chain employs TRBV6-6 and TRBJ1-5; the D gene is possibly TRBD1 (5 bases). The germline gives CDR1 MNHNY, CDR2 SVGAGI (reference sequence). The CDR3 is 13 residues long. CDR3 bases: TGTGTCAGCAGTTGGGACGGGAATCAGCCCCAGCATTTT. Translation gives CVSSWDGNQPQHF.

For this clonotype: A junction end diverges from the germline sequence, so it may reflect a read error. The chain uses TRBV10-3 and TRBJ1-2; 10 bases match TRBD1. Germline values: CDR1 ENHRY, CDR2 SYGVKD. The CDR3 length is 16 residues. CDR3 protein: CASSELHRDRGVGYTF. CDR3 DNA sequence: TGTGCCAGCAGTGAGCTTCACCGGGACAGGGGCGTGGGCTACACCTTC.

This clonotype is a singleton in its sample. The chain has TRBV10-3 and TRBJ2-5; D uncertain. Germline assignment: CDR1 ENHRY and CDR2 SYGVKD. Between the trimmed V and J ends, which lost 6 bases and 2 bases, there was a span of 13 bases. The CDR3 sequence is 14 residues long. The CDR3 DNA follows: TGTGCCATCAGGACCCCGGCTAGGCAAGAGACCCAGTACTTC. This sequence encodes CAIRTPARQETQYF.

A remark on this clonotype: A much larger clone is a single base away; this may be a read error. Here the CDR3 reads CASSRALTGTEQYF. CDR3 coding DNA: TGTGCTAGCAGCCGGGCCCTGACAGGGACCGAGCAGTACTTC. The V gene is TRBV7-7, the J gene TRBJ2-7, with 7 bases identical to TRBD1. The CDR3 has 14 residues. Germline V gene lookup returns CDR1 SSHAT and CDR2 FNYEAQ (reference sequence).

This clonotype came up many times. The J gene is TRBJ1-2, the V gene TRBV7-2; D is unclear. V lost 5 bases to trimming and J lost 4 bases, with 11 bases between them. The CDR3 is made up of 13 amino acids. Germline CDR1 SGHTA, CDR2 FQGNSA. Here the CDR3 reads CASSPMGAYGYTF. In nucleotides, the CDR3 is TGTGCCAGCAGCCCGATGGGTGCCTATGGCTACACCTTC.

The V call is TRBV25-1, the J call TRBJ1-1, with 12 bases fitting TRBD1. The CDR3 has 17 amino acids. Germline V lookup: CDR1 MGHDK, CDR2 SYGVNS. V lost 2 bases to trimming and J lost 3 bases; unmatched junction nucleotides: 7. The CDR3 DNA is TGTGCCAGCAGTGAACCAGGGACAGGGGGCTGGGACACTGAAGCTTTCTTT. Protein: CASSEPGTGGWDTEAFF.

V usage is TRBV2 and J usage is TRBJ2-2, with TRBD1 as a possible D gene (5 bases). Looked up from germline, CDR1 is SNHLY and CDR2 is FYNNEI. The CDR3 loop spans 13 amino acids. The V end was cut by 8 bases, the J end by 6 bases, with 13 bases between. The CDR3 DNA sequence: TGTGCCAGCGTGTCCCCGACAGCCGGGGAGCTGTTTTTT. It codes for CASVSPTAGELFF. The full variable domain, its missing parts supplied by reference TRBV2 and TRBJ2-2, is EPEVTQTPSHQVTQMGQEVILRCVPISNHLYFYWYRQILGQKVEFLVSFYNNEISEKSEIFDDQFSVERPDGSNFTLKIRSTKLEDSAMYFCASVSPTAGELFFGEGSRLTVL.

The genes are TRBV4-3 and TRBJ2-6; 9 bases line up with TRBD1. CDR3 length: 19 amino acids. With 5 bases clipped from V and 1 base from J, the junction kept 12 bases outside the gene matches. CDR1 LGHNA and CDR2 YSLEER come from the germline V gene. DNA of the CDR3: TGCGCCAGCAGCTTCCTTGCGGTAGGACAGGGGTCTGGGGCCAACGTCCTGACTTTC. This translates into CASSFLAVGQGSGANVLTF.

This clonotype was counted ten times or more. The chain joins TRBV29-1 to TRBJ2-5; D perhaps matches TRBD1 (5 bases). The V end lost 3 bases, the J end lost 5 bases, and 16 bases lay between the germline ends. The CDR3 totals 14 residues. Germline CDR1 SQVTM, CDR2 ANQGSEA. The CDR3 loop reads CSVDLQGLMETQYF. The DNA for the CDR3 is TGCAGCGTTGATTTGCAGGGTTTGATGGAGACCCAGTACTTC.